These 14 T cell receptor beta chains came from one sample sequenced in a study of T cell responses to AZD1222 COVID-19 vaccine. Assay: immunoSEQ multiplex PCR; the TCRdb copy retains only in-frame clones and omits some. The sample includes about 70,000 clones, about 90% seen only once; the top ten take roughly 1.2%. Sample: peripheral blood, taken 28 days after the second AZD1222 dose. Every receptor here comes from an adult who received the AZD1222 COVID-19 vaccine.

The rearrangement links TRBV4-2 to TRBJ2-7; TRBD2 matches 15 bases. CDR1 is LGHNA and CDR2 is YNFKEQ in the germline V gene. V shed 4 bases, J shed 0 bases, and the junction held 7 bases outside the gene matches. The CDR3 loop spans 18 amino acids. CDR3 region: CASSRGLAGGLRSYEQYF. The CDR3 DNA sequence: TGTGCCAGCAGCCGCGGACTAGCGGGAGGGCTTCGCTCCTACGAGCAGTACTTC.

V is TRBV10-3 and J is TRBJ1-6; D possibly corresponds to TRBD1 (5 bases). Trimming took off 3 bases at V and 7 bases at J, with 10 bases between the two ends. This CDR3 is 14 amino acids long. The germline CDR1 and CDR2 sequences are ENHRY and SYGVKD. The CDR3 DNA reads TGTGCCATCAGTGAAAGGACACTAAATTCACCCCTCCACTTT. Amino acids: CAISERTLNSPLHF.

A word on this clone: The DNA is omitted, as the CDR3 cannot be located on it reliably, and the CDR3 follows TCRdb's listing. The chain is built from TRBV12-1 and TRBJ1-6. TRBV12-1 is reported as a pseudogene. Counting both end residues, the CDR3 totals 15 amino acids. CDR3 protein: CASSFAPGTDSPLHF.

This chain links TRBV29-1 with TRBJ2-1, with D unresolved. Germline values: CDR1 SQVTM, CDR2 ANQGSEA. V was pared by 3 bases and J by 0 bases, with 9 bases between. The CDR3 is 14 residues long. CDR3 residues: CSVDPVSSYNEQFF. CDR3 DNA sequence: TGCAGCGTTGACCCCGTTAGCTCCTACAATGAGCAGTTCTTC.

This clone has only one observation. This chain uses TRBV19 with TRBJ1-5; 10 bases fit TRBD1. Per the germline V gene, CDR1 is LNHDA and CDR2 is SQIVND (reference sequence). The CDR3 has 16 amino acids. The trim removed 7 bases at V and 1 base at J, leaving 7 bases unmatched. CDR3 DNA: TGTGCCAGTACCGAGACAGGGGGCTTAAGCAATCAGCCCCAGCATTTT. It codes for CASTETGGLSNQPQHF. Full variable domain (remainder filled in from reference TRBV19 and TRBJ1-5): DGGITQSPKYLFRKEGQNVTLSCEQNLNHDAMYWYRQDPGQGLRLIYYSQIVNDFQKGDIAEGYSVSREKKESFPLTVTSAQKNPTAFYLCASTETGGLSNQPQHFGDGTRLSIL.

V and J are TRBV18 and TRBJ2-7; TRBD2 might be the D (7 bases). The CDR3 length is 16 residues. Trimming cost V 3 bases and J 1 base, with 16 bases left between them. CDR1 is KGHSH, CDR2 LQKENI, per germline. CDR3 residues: CASSPSIRGGSYEQYF. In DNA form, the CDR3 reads TGTGCCAGCTCACCGAGCATCAGGGGAGGGTCCTACGAGCAGTACTTC.

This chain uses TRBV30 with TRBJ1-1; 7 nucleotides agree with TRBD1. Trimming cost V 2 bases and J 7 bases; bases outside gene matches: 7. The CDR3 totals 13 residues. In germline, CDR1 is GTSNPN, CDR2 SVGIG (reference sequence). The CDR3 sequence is CAWSQGVGGEAFF. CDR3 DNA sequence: TGTGCCTGGAGTCAGGGGGTTGGGGGTGAAGCTTTCTTT.

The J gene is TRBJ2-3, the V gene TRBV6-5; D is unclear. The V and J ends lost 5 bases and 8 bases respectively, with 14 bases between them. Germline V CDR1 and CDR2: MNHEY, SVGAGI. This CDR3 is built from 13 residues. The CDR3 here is CASSKQPHVTQYF. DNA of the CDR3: TGTGCCAGCAGTAAACAACCCCATGTTACGCAGTATTTT.

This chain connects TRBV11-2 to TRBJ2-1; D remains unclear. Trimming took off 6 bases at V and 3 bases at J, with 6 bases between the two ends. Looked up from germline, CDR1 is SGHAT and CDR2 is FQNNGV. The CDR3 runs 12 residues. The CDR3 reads CASSSGYNEQFF. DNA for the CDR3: TGTGCCAGCAGTTCCGGCTACAATGAGCAGTTCTTC. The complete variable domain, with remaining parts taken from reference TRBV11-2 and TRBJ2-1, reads EAGVAQSPRYKIIEKRQSVAFWCNPISGHATLYWYQQILGQGPKLLIQFQNNGVVDDSQLPKDRFSAERLKGVDSTLKIQPAKLEDSAVYLCASSSGYNEQFFGPGTRLTVL.

CDR3 residues: CAISGSSSYEQYF. The CDR3 nucleotides are TGTGCCATCAGCGGGAGTAGTAGCTACGAGCAGTACTTC. The chain has TRBV10-3 and TRBJ2-7; maybe TRBD2 (6 bases). Germline V gene lookup returns CDR1 ENHRY and CDR2 SYGVKD. The CDR3 has 13 residues. The V and J ends lost 6 bases and 3 bases respectively, with 12 bases between them.

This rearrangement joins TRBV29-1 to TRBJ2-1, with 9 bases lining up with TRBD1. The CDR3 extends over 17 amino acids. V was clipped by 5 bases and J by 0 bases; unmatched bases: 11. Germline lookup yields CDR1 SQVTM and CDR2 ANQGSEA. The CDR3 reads CSVPTGGLPSSYNEQFF. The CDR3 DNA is TGCAGCGTTCCGACAGGGGGACTACCGAGCTCCTACAATGAGCAGTTCTTC.

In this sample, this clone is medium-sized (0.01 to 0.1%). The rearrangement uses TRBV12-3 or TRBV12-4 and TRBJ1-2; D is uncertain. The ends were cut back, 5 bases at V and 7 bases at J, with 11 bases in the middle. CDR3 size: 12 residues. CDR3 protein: CASSDSARGYTF. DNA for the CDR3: TGTGCCAGCAGTGACTCAGCTCGTGGCTACACCTTC.

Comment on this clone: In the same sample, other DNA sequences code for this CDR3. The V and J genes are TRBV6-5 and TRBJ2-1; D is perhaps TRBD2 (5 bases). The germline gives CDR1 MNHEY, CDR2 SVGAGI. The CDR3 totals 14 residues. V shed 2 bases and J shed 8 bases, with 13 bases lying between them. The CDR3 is CASSYGRGNHEQFF. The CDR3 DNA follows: TGTGCCAGCAGTTACGGGAGAGGTAACCATGAGCAGTTCTTC.

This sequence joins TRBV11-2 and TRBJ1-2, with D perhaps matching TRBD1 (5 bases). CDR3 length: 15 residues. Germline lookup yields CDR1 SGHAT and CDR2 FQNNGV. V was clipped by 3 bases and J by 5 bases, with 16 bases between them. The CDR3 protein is CASSFGGARNYGYTF. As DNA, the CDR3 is TGTGCCAGCAGCTTTGGCGGGGCAAGGAATTATGGCTACACCTTC.